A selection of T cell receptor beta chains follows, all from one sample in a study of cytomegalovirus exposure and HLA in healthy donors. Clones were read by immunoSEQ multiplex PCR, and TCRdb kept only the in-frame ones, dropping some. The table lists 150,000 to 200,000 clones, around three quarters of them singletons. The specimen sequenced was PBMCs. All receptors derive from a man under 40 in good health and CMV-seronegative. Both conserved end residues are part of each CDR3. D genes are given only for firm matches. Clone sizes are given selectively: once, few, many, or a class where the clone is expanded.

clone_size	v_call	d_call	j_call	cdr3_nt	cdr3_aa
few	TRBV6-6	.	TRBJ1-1	TGTGCCAGCAGTCCCCACACACAGGGCGTGAACACTGAAGCTTTCTTT	CASSPHTQGVNTEAFF
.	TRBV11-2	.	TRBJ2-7	TGTGCCAGCAGCCCTGACAGCTCCTACGAGCAGTACTTC	CASSPDSSYEQYF
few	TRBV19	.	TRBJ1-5	TGTGCCAGTAAAACAGGGAACCTCGGGCCCCAGCATTTT	CASKTGNLGPQHF
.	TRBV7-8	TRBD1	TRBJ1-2	TGTGCCAGCAGCTTAGCAGGACAGGGGGCGGCTGGCTACACCTTC	CASSLAGQGAAGYTF
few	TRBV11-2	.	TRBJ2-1	TGTGCCAGCAGCTTCGGTCCAGCGGAGTACAATGAGCAGTTCTTC	CASSFGPAEYNEQFF
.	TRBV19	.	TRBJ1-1	TGTGCCAGTAGTAATCTCCTCCCGGGAGCTTTCTTT	CASSNLLPGAFF
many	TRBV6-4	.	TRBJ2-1	TGTGCCAGCAGTGACTCGTCGAGCTCCTACAATGAGCAGTTCTTC	CASSDSSSSYNEQFF
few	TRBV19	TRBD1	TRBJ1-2	TGTGCCAGTAGTGACCGGGACAGGACCTATGGCTACACCTTC	CASSDRDRTYGYTF
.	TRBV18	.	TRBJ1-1	TGTGCCAGCTCACCAATTATCCTTTCTAACACTGAAGCTTTCTTT	CASSPIILSNTEAFF
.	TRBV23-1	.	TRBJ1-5	TGCGCCAGCAGTCAATCGATTTCCCCCAGTCGCAATCAGCCCCAGCATTTT	CASSQSISPSRNQPQHF
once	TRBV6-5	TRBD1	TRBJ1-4	TGTGCCAGCAGTTACTCAGGGGGCGGTGAAAAACTGTTTTTT	CASSYSGGGEKLFF
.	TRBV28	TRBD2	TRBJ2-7	TGTGCCAGCAGCCCGGGACTAGCGGGAGCCTACGAGCAGTACTTC	CASSPGLAGAYEQYF
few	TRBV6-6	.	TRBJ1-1	TGTGCCAGCAGACCCGGGGGTGCTGACACTGAAGCTTTCTTT	CASRPGGADTEAFF
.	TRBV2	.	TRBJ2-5	TGTGCCAGCAGCTGGGCAGGCAGACAGTACTTC	CASSWAGRQYF
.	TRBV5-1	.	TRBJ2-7	TGCGCCAGCAGCTCCTTTAGCGGCTACGAGCAGTACTTC	CASSSFSGYEQYF
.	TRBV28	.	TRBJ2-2	TGTGCCAGCAGTTTATCCGGGAAGCGCAACACCGGGGAGCTGTTTTTT	CASSLSGKRNTGELFF
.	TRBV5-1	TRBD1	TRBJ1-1	TGCGCCAGCAGCTGGAGGACAGGGTCGGGGACTGAAGCTTTCTTT	CASSWRTGSGTEAFF
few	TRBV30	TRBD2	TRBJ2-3	TGTGCCTGGAGGCCAGTGACTAGCGACACAGATACGCAGTATTTT	CAWRPVTSDTDTQYF
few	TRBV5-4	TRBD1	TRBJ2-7	TGTGCCAGCAGAGGACAGGGGGCCTACGAGCAGTACTTC	CASRGQGAYEQYF
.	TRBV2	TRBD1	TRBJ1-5	TGTGCCAGCAGTGAAAGGACAGGGGCCAATCAGCCCCAGCATTTT	CASSERTGANQPQHF
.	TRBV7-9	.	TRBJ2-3	TGTGCCAGCACCCTCCTTAGCTCTAGCACAGATACGCAGTATTTT	CASTLLSSSTDTQYF
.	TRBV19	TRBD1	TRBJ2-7	TGTGCCAGTAGCACCTCGGGACAGCGAGCCTACGAGCAGTACTTC	CASSTSGQRAYEQYF
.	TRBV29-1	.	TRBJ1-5	TGCAGCGTCCCCGCTGAAGGGGGTCAGCCCCAGCATTTT	CSVPAEGGQPQHF
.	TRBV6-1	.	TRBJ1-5	TGTGCCAGCAGTGAAGCTATGGGAGGCAATCAGCCCCAGCATTTT	CASSEAMGGNQPQHF
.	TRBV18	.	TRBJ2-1	TGTGCCAGCTCACCCAAAGACTTCTACAATGAGCAGTTCTTC	CASSPKDFYNEQFF
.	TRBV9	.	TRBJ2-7	TGTGCCAGCAGCCCCGCCTCAGGGCTGATCTACGAGCAGTACTTC	CASSPASGLIYEQYF
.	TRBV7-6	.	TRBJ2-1	TGTGCCAGCAGCTTAATGGCGGGATCGTTGTACAATGAGCAGTTCTTC	CASSLMAGSLYNEQFF
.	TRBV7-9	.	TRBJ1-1	TGTGCCAGCAGCTTAAGCCGGGGCACTGAAGCTTTCTTT	CASSLSRGTEAFF
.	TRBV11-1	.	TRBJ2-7	TGTGCCAGCAGCCCCGGGGTGGGCCCCTACGAGCAGTACTTC	CASSPGVGPYEQYF
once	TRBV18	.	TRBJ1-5	TGTGCCACCGCGGCAGGGTGGGATCAGCCCCAGCATTTT	CATAAGWDQPQHF
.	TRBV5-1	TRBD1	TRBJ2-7	TGCGCCAGCAGCTTGGGGACAGGGGCCTACTACGAGCAGTACTTC	CASSLGTGAYYEQYF
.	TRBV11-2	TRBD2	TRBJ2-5	TGTGCCAGCAGCTTGGGACTAGCTGGAGAGACCCAGTACTTC	CASSLGLAGETQYF